This TCR beta chain is drawn from a study of cytomegalovirus exposure and HLA in healthy donors. Amplification used 60 Vbeta primers and 13 Jbeta primers. Per the study methods: As a later analysis found, there were tens of millions of unique TCR beta chains, of which roughly 11 million were shared. TCRdb's copy holds only in-frame clones and misses some; the assay was immunoSEQ multiplex PCR. V and J calls and clone size are as listed in that table; D and trimming were resolved from the DNA. The table includes 95,000 to 110,000 clones, around 76% detected once. Notes on the study in general: One variant, a missense change in DCLRE1C, was linked in a later analysis to TCR beta V- and J-gene trimming. Among the sequence variants, a highly shared cluster was likely an artifact of sequencing.

Trimming cost V 9 bases and J 3 bases; bases outside gene matches: 12. The CDR3 sequence is 15 residues long. Germline V gene sequence: CDR1 MNHNS, CDR2 SASEGT. As regards this clone: What it binds is unknown.

The specimen sequenced was PBMCs. This receptor was obtained from a woman under 30 in good health and CMV-seropositive. The chain has TRBV6-1 and TRBJ2-7; TRBD1 agrees at 9 bases. CDR3 in amino acids: CASTTAGTGFYEQYF. The CDR3 coding sequence is TGTGCCAGTACAACTGCCGGGACAGGGTTCTACGAGCAGTACTTC.